Listed here is a single T cell receptor beta chain. Antigen specificity is unknown. A sample-barcoded 5' primer and a J-beta primer mix were used in a second PCR of about 7 to 12 cycles. The authors tagged each cDNA molecule using a template-switch adaptor with 12 random nucleotides. TCRdb itself ran the 5' RACE reads through MiXCR, one entry per CDR3 protein. The repertoire holds 1.8 million or so distinct CDR3 sequences, with roughly 43% as singletons. The sample providers were healthy Caucasian people from Russia, aged roughly 6 to 90. These data belong to a study of blood T cells in healthy people across ages. At the level of the study: Per every two T cells, about one barcoded beta molecule was captured by template switching.

Whole-study results and caveats: Greater diversity and more naive CD4+ cells were seen in long-lived donors than in aged donors.

This CDR3 region has 14 residues. V shed 8 bases and J shed 4 bases, with 17 bases lying between them. Germline assignment: CDR1 SGHTA and CDR2 FQGNSA. V gene TRBV7-2 combines with J gene TRBJ1-2; the D is unclear. This clonotype was obtained from a human donor in good health. The sample taken for sequencing was blood. Here the CDR3 DNA reads TGTGCCAGCCGGTCCCTCCCACAGCTCTATGGCTACACCTTC. Its protein product is CASRSLPQLYGYTF. The full variable domain, rest sourced from reference TRBV7-2 and TRBJ1-2, is GAGVSQSPSNKVTEKGKDVELRCDPISGHTALYWYRQSLGQGLEFLIYFQGNSAPDKSGLPSDRFSAERTGGSVSTLTIQRTQQEDSAVYLCASRSLPQLYGYTFGSGTRLTVV.